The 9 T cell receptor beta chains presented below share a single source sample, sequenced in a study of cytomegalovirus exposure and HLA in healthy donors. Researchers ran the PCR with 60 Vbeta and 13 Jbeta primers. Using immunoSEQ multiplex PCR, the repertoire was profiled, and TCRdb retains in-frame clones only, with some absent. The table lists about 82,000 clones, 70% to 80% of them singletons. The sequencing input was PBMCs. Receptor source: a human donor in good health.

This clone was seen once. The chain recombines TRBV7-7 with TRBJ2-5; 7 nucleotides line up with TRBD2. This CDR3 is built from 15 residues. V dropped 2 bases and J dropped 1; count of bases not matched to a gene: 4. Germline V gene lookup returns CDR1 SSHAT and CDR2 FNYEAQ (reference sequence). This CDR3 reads CASSLLGGGQETQYF. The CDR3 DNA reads TGTGCCAGCAGCTTACTTGGGGGGGGCCAAGAGACCCAGTACTTC.

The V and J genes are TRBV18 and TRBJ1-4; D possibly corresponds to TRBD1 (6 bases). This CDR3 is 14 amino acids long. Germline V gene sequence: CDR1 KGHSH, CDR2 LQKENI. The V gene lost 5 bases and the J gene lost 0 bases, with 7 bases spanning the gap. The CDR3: CASSRQATNEKLFF. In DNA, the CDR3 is TGTGCCAGCTCAAGACAGGCAACTAATGAAAAACTGTTTTTT.

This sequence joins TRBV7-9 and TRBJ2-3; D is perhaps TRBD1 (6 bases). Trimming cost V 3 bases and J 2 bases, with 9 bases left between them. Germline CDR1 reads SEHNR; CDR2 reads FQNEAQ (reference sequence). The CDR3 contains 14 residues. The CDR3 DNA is TGTGCCAGCAGCTTCCAGGGGACCACAGATACGCAGTATTTT. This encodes CASSFQGTTDTQYF.

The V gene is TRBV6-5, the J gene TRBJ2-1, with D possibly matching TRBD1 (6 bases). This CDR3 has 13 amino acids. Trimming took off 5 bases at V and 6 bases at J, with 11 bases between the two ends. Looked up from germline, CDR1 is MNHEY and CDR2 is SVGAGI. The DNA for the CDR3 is TGTGCCAGCAGTACCCGGGACACCAATGAGCAGTTCTTC. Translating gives CASSTRDTNEQFF.

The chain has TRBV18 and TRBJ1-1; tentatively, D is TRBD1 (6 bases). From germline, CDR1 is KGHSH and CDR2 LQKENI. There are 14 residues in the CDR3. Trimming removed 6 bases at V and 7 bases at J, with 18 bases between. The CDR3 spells CASSLTGRPFEAFF. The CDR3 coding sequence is TGTGCCAGCTCTCTCACAGGGCGACCGTTTGAAGCTTTCTTT.

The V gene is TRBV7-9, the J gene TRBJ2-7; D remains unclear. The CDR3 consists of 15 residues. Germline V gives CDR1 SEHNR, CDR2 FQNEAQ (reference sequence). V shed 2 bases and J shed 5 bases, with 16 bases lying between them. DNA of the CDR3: TGTGCCAGCAGCTTAACAGACCCCGGAATCCACGAGCAGTACTTC. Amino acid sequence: CASSLTDPGIHEQYF.

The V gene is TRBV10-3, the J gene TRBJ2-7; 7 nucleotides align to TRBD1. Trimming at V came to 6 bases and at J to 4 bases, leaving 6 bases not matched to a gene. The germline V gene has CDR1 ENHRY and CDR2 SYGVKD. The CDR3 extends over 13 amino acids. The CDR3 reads CAIRDMTGYEQYF. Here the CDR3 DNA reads TGTGCCATCAGAGATATGACAGGGTACGAGCAGTACTTC.

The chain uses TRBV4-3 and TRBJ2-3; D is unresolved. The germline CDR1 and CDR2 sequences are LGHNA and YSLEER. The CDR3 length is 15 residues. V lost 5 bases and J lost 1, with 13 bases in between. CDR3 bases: TGCGCCAGCAGCAGGAGCTTCAGTGGCACAGATACGCAGTATTTT. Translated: CASSRSFSGTDTQYF.

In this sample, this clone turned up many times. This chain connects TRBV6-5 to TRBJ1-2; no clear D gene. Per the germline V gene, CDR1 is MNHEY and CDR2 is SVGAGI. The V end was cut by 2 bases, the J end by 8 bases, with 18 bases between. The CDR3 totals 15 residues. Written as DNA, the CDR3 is TGTGCCAGCAGTTACGTGGCGGCCGCTTGGCAAGGCTACACCTTC. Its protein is CASSYVAAAWQGYTF.